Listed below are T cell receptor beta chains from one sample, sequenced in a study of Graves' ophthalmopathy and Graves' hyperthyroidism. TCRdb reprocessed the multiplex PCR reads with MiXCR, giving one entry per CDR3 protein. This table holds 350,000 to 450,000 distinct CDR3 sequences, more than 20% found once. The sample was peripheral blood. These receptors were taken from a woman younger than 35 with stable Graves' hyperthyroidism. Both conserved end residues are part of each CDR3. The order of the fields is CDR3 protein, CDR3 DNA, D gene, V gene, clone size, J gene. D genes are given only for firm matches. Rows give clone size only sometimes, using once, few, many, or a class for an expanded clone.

cdr3_aa: CASSSGQAMNTGELFF; cdr3_nt: TGTGCCAGCAGTTCGGGACAGGCGATGAACACCGGGGAGCTGTTTTTT; d_call: TRBD1; v_call: TRBV12-3/TRBV12-4; clone_size: many; j_call: TRBJ2-2
cdr3_aa: CASSQDTREWLKTQYF; cdr3_nt: TGTGCCAGCAGCCAAGATACGCGGGAGTGGCTGAAGACCCAGTACTTC; d_call: TRBD2; v_call: TRBV3-1; clone_size: many; j_call: TRBJ2-5
cdr3_aa: CASSFELTYEQYF; cdr3_nt: TGTGCCAGCAGTTTCGAACTAACCTACGAGCAGTACTTC; d_call: NA; v_call: TRBV12-3/TRBV12-4; clone_size: many; j_call: TRBJ2-7
cdr3_aa: CSASFGGLAGGPKETQYF; cdr3_nt: TGCAGTGCTAGTTTCGGGGGCTTAGCGGGAGGGCCGAAAGAGACCCAGTACTTC; d_call: TRBD2; v_call: TRBV20-1; clone_size: NA; j_call: TRBJ2-5
cdr3_aa: CASRRDRGDTEAFF; cdr3_nt: TGTGCCAGTAGACGGGACAGGGGGGACACTGAAGCTTTCTTT; d_call: TRBD1; v_call: TRBV19; clone_size: NA; j_call: TRBJ1-1
cdr3_aa: CASSPWDSKKETQYF; cdr3_nt: TGTGCCAGTAGTCCCTGGGACAGCAAAAAAGAGACCCAGTACTTC; d_call: TRBD1; v_call: TRBV19; clone_size: few; j_call: TRBJ2-5
cdr3_aa: CASSLYRASGKNIQYF; cdr3_nt: TGTGCCAGCAGTCTTTACAGGGCCTCAGGCAAAAACATTCAGTACTTC; d_call: NA; v_call: TRBV28; clone_size: many; j_call: TRBJ2-4
cdr3_aa: CASSLEAKFSGELFF; cdr3_nt: TGTGCCAGCAGTTTAGAGGCTAAATTCTCCGGGGAGCTGTTTTTT; d_call: NA; v_call: TRBV12-3/TRBV12-4; clone_size: many; j_call: TRBJ2-2
cdr3_aa: CASSSGTLNTEAFF; cdr3_nt: TGTGCCAGCAGTTCCGGGACACTAAACACTGAAGCTTTCTTT; d_call: NA; v_call: TRBV6-5; clone_size: many; j_call: TRBJ1-1
cdr3_aa: CASRWTSGRGQETQYF; cdr3_nt: TGTGCCAGCAGGTGGACTAGCGGGAGAGGGCAAGAGACCCAGTACTTC; d_call: TRBD2; v_call: TRBV12-3/TRBV12-4; clone_size: many; j_call: TRBJ2-5
cdr3_aa: CSEPMSQPRETQYF; cdr3_nt: TGCAGTGAGCCTATGTCGCAGCCGAGAGAGACCCAGTACTTC; d_call: NA; v_call: TRBV29-1; clone_size: once; j_call: TRBJ2-5
cdr3_aa: CSVGWRGLGQETQYF; cdr3_nt: TGCAGCGTTGGGTGGAGGGGATTAGGCCAAGAGACCCAGTACTTC; d_call: NA; v_call: TRBV29-1; clone_size: NA; j_call: TRBJ2-5
cdr3_aa: CASSLATVGLAVTGELFF; cdr3_nt: TGTGCCAGCAGCTTGGCCACCGTAGGACTAGCGGTCACCGGGGAGCTGTTTTTT; d_call: TRBD2; v_call: TRBV5-4; clone_size: many; j_call: TRBJ2-2
cdr3_aa: CASSLGLAGANTGELFF; cdr3_nt: TGTGCCAGCAGCTTAGGACTAGCGGGAGCAAACACCGGGGAGCTGTTTTTT; d_call: TRBD2; v_call: TRBV11-1; clone_size: many; j_call: TRBJ2-2
cdr3_aa: CATSDPRTGGRETQYF; cdr3_nt: TGTGCCACCAGTGACCCCCGGACAGGGGGTCGAGAGACCCAGTACTTC; d_call: TRBD1; v_call: TRBV24-1; clone_size: many; j_call: TRBJ2-5
cdr3_aa: CSVATVNYGYTF; cdr3_nt: TGCAGCGTGGCGACAGTAAACTATGGCTACACCTTC; d_call: NA; v_call: TRBV29-1; clone_size: many; j_call: TRBJ1-2
cdr3_aa: CASSLSHVIQETQYF; cdr3_nt: TGTGCCAGCAGCTTATCACACGTTATTCAAGAGACCCAGTACTTC; d_call: NA; v_call: TRBV7-2; clone_size: many; j_call: TRBJ2-5
cdr3_aa: CASSTGTGENGYTF; cdr3_nt: TGTGCCAGCAGCACTGGGACAGGGGAGAATGGCTACACCTTC; d_call: TRBD1; v_call: TRBV7-2; clone_size: many; j_call: TRBJ1-2
cdr3_aa: CASSGRDRAHEQYF; cdr3_nt: TGTGCCAGCAGCGGACGGGACAGGGCTCACGAGCAGTACTTC; d_call: TRBD1; v_call: TRBV12-3/TRBV12-4; clone_size: NA; j_call: TRBJ2-7
cdr3_aa: CASNYQGPLLGHYEQYF; cdr3_nt: TGTGCCAGCAACTATCAAGGACCCTTACTCGGACACTACGAGCAGTACTTC; d_call: NA; v_call: TRBV12-3/TRBV12-4; clone_size: many; j_call: TRBJ2-7
cdr3_aa: CASSEHPNKGYGYTF; cdr3_nt: TGTGCCAGCAGTGAACATCCTAACAAGGGCTATGGCTACACCTTC; d_call: NA; v_call: TRBV6-1; clone_size: few; j_call: TRBJ1-2
cdr3_aa: CSARDYVKGTYEQYF; cdr3_nt: TGCAGTGCTAGAGACTACGTAAAGGGCACCTACGAGCAGTACTTC; d_call: NA; v_call: TRBV20-1; clone_size: many; j_call: TRBJ2-7
cdr3_aa: CASSLATGFMNTEAFF; cdr3_nt: TGCGCCAGCAGCTTGGCCACAGGGTTCATGAACACTGAAGCTTTCTTT; d_call: NA; v_call: TRBV5-1; clone_size: NA; j_call: TRBJ1-1